This TCR beta chain comes out of a study of post-analysis software for immune sequencing data. V lost 6 bases and J lost 4, with 8 bases in between. Germline loops: CDR1 SQVTM, CDR2 ANQGSEA. The CDR3 spans 11 residues. Unique molecular identifiers featured in each of the TCR beta cDNA libraries. TCRdb reprocessed the PCR reads with MiXCR, giving one entry per CDR3 protein. Of 750,000 to 950,000 distinct CDR3 sequences in the sample, around 46% were seen once. Worth noting for this clonotype: Antigen: not known.

Whole-study results and caveats: Multiple sclerosis patients had significantly lower normalized Chao1 diversity than controls. A handful of TRBV segments were significantly more frequent in patients than in controls. TRBV5-6, TRBV5-1 and TRBV20-1 were among these segments.

Sequencing used blood. This receptor was obtained from a girl aged 5-17 years with multiple sclerosis. The chain combines TRBV29-1 with TRBJ2-3, with D possibly matching TRBD1 (6 bases). For the CDR3, the DNA is TGCAGCGTCCAGGGGCCAGATACGCAGTATTTT. Encoded protein: CSVQGPDTQYF.